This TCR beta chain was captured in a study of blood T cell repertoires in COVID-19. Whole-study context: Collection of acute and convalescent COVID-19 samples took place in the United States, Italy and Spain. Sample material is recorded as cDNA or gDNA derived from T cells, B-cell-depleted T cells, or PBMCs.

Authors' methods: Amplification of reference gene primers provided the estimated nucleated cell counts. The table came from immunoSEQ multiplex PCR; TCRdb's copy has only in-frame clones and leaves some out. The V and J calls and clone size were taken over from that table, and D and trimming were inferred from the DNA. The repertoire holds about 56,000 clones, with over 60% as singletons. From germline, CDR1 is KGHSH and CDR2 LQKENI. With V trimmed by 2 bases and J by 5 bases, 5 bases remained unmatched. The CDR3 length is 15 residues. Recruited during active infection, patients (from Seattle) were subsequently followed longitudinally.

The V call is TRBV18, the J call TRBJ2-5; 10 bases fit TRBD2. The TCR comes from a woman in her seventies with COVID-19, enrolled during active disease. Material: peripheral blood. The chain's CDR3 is CASSPTGTSVETQYF. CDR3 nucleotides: TGTGCCAGCTCACCAACCGGGACTAGCGTTGAGACCCAGTACTTC.